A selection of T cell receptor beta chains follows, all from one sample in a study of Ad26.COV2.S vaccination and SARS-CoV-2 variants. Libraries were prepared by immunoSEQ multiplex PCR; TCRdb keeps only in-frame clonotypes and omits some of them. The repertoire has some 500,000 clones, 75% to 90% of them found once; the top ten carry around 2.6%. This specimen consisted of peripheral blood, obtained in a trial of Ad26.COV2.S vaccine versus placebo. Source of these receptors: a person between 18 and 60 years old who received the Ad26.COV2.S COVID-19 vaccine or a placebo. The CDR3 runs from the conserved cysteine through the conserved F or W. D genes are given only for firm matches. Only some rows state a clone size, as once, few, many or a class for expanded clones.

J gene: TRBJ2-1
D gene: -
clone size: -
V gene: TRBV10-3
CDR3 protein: CAIAVGSPGNEQFF
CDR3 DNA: TGTGCCATCGCCGTGGGCAGCCCGGGCAATGAGCAGTTCTTC

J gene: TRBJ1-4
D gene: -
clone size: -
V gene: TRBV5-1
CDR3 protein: CASSSTAADEKLFF
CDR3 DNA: TGCGCCAGCAGCTCGACAGCCGCCGATGAAAAACTGTTTTTT

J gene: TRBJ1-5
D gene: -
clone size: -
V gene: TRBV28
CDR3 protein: CASSLVVLSNQPQHF
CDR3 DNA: TGTGCCAGCAGTTTAGTCGTCTTGAGCAATCAGCCCCAGCATTTT

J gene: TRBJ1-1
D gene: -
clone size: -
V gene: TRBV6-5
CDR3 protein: CASRPDPAGTEAFF
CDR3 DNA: TGTGCCAGCAGACCCGACCCAGCGGGCACTGAAGCTTTCTTT

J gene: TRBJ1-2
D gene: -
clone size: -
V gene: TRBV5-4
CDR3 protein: CASSLPGQTVYGYTF
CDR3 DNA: TGTGCCAGCAGCTTACCGGGCCAAACCGTCTATGGCTACACCTTC

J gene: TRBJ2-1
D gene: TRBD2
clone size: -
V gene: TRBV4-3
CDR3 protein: CASSQDPASGSYNEQFF
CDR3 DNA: TGCGCCAGCAGCCAAGATCCAGCTAGCGGGTCATACAATGAGCAGTTCTTC

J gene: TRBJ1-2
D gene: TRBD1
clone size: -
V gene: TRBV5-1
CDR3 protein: CASSPDRVHGYTF
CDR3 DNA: TGCGCCAGCAGCCCCGACAGGGTTCATGGCTACACCTTC

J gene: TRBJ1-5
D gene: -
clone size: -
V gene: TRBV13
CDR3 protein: CASSQRRTANQPQHF
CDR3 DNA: TGTGCCAGCAGTCAGAGGCGGACTGCAAATCAGCCCCAGCATTTT

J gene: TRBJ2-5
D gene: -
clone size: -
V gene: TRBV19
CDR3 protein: CASSITGAETQYF
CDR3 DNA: TGTGCCAGTAGTATAACGGGGGCAGAGACCCAGTACTTC

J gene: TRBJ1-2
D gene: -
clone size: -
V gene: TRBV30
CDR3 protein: CAWGLGPYGYTF
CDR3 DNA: TGTGCCTGGGGATTGGGGCCCTATGGCTACACCTTC

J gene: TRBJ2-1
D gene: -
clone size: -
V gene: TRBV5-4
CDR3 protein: CASSSDGGRNNEQFF
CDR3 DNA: TGTGCCAGCAGCTCGGACGGAGGGAGAAACAATGAGCAGTTCTTC

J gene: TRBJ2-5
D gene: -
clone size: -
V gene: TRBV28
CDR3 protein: CASSTGQRQETQYF
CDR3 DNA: TGTGCCAGCAGTACTGGACAGAGACAAGAGACCCAGTACTTC

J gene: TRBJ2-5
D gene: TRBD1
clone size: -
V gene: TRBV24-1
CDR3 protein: CATSTARGPQETQYF
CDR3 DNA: TGTGCCACCAGTACGGCTAGGGGGCCTCAAGAGACCCAGTACTTC

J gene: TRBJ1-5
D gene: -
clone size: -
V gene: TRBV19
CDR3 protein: CASSTFTTGNQPQHF
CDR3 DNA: TGTGCCAGTAGTACCTTCACGACGGGGAATCAGCCCCAGCATTTT

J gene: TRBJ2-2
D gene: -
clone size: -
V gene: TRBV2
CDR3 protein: CASSDWGASVTGELFF
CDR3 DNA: TGTGCCAGCAGTGATTGGGGGGCTTCGGTCACCGGGGAGCTGTTTTTT

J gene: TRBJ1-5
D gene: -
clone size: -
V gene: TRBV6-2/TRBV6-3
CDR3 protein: CASSPRGEPQHF
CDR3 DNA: TGTGCCAGCAGCCCGCGGGGGGAGCCCCAGCATTTT

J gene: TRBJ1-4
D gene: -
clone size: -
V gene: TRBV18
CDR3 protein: CASSPSAGPVNEKLFF
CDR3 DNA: TGTGCCAGCTCTCCCTCCGCGGGACCGGTAAACGAAAAACTGTTTTTT

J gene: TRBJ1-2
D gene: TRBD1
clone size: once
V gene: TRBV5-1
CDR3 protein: CASSPGRTGKQADYGYTF
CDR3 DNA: TGCGCCAGCAGCCCCGGGAGGACAGGGAAACAGGCGGACTATGGCTACACCTTC

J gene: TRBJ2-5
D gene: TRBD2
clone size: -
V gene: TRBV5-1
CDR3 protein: CASRDGTSGQETQYF
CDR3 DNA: TGCGCCAGCAGAGACGGGACTAGCGGACAAGAGACCCAGTACTTC

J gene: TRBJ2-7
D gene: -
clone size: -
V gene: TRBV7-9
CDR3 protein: CASSLEFRRYEQYF
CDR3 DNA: TGTGCCAGCAGCTTAGAATTCAGGCGCTACGAGCAGTACTTC

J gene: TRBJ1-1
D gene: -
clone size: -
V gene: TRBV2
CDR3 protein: CASSEQGLGTEAFF
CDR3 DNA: TGTGCCAGCAGTGAACAGGGTCTGGGGACTGAAGCTTTCTTT

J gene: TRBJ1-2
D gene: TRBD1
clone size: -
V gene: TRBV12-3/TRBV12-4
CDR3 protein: CASSFTGAGGYTF
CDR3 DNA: TGTGCCAGCAGTTTTACAGGGGCGGGAGGCTACACCTTC